A single sample gave rise to the 18 T cell receptor beta chains below, sequenced in a study of cytomegalovirus exposure and HLA in healthy donors. The PCR ran on 60 Vbeta and 13 Jbeta primers. The table came from immunoSEQ multiplex PCR; TCRdb's copy has only in-frame clones and leaves some out. The sample consists of around 200,000 clones, approximately 86% of them appearing once. Sequenced material: PBMCs. Receptors originate from a woman aged 25-40 years in good health and CMV-seronegative.

V gene TRBV5-1 combines with J gene TRBJ2-5, with 12 bases matching TRBD2. The J segment lost 1 base and the V segment lost 4 bases, leaving 5 bases of the junction unmatched. Germline lookup yields CDR1 SGHRS and CDR2 YFSETQ. This CDR3 has 16 amino acids. The DNA for the CDR3 is TGCGCCAGCAGCCTAGGACTAGCGGGATTCCAAGAGACCCAGTACTTC. Protein product: CASSLGLAGFQETQYF.

V usage is TRBV28 and J usage is TRBJ1-4, with 8 positions matching TRBD1. Germline V gene lookup returns CDR1 MDHEN and CDR2 SYDVKM. Trimming at V came to 5 bases and at J to 5 bases, leaving 4 bases not matched to a gene. The length of the CDR3 is 14 residues. The CDR3 spells CASSKDRENEKLFF. DNA of the CDR3: TGTGCCAGCAGTAAGGACAGGGAGAATGAAAAACTGTTTTTT. Variable domain in full (rest from reference TRBV28 and TRBJ1-4): DVKVTQSSRYLVKRTGEKVFLECVQDMDHENMFWYRQDPGLGLRLIYFSYDVKMKEKGDIPEGYSVSREKKERFSLILESASTNQTSMYLCASSKDRENEKLFFGSGTQLSVL.

This clone came up once. The rearrangement links TRBV9 to TRBJ2-7; D is perhaps TRBD2 (5 bases). V dropped 0 bases and J dropped 5 bases, with 9 bases sitting between them. CDR1 and CDR2 from the germline V gene are SGDLS and YYNGEE. The CDR3 spans 13 residues. In nucleotides, the CDR3 is TGTGCCAGCAGCGTAGGGCTAGCCGACGAGCAGTACTTC. The encoded protein is CASSVGLADEQYF.

This sequence joins TRBV19 and TRBJ2-1; 13 bases line up with TRBD2. V gave up 1 base and J gave up 2 bases; unmatched junction bases: 8. There are 19 residues in the CDR3. Germline V gene sequence: CDR1 LNHDA, CDR2 SQIVND (reference sequence). The CDR3 spells CASSIATSGGAAAYNEQFF. The DNA of the CDR3 is TGTGCCAGTAGTATAGCAACTAGCGGGGGGGCAGCGGCCTACAATGAGCAGTTCTTC. The full variable domain, rest sourced from reference TRBV19 and TRBJ2-1, is DGGITQSPKYLFRKEGQNVTLSCEQNLNHDAMYWYRQDPGQGLRLIYYSQIVNDFQKGDIAEGYSVSREKKESFPLTVTSAQKNPTAFYLCASSIATSGGAAAYNEQFFGPGTRLTVL.

The rearrangement uses TRBV11-3 and TRBJ2-4; D possibly corresponds to TRBD2 (6 bases). The CDR3 has 12 residues. Deletions cut 5 bases from V and 13 bases from J, with 15 bases between. CDR1 is SGHNT and CDR2 is YENEEA in the germline V gene. CDR3 amino acids: CASSANAGPQYF. The CDR3 nucleotides read TGTGCCAGCAGCGCCAACGCGGGACCCCAGTACTTC.

This chain connects TRBV5-1 to TRBJ2-1; D is possibly TRBD2 (5 bases). The CDR3 consists of 14 residues. The germline gives CDR1 SGHRS, CDR2 YFSETQ. Trimming stripped 0 bases from V and 12 bases from J, with 16 bases between. Here the CDR3 DNA reads TGCGCCAGCAGCTTGGATCCCCAGTCCAGCGGGCAGTTCTTC. Its translation is CASSLDPQSSGQFF.

The chain combines TRBV7-6 with TRBJ2-3; no definite D call. Germline CDR1 SGHVS, CDR2 FNYEAQ. V lost 4 bases, J lost 2 bases, and 13 bases lay in between. CDR3 length: 15 amino acids. CDR3 loop: CASSSRVLNTDTQYF. In nucleotides, the CDR3 is TGTGCCAGCAGCTCAAGAGTCCTTAACACAGATACGCAGTATTTT.

The chain has TRBV9 and TRBJ2-7; TRBD1 might be the D (6 bases). The CDR3 covers 14 residues. The V end was cut by 0 bases, the J end by 4 bases, with 11 bases between. From germline, CDR1 is SGDLS and CDR2 YYNGEE. CDR3: CASSVAGAGYEQYF. Here the CDR3 DNA reads TGTGCCAGCAGCGTAGCAGGGGCGGGTTACGAGCAGTACTTC.

The chain carries TRBV19 and TRBJ2-3; the D gene is possibly TRBD2 (6 bases). CDR1 LNHDA and CDR2 SQIVND come from the germline V gene (reference sequence). Trimming removed 3 bases at V and 3 bases at J, with 13 bases between. This CDR3 contains 15 residues. CDR3 region: CASSISASVTDTQYF. For the CDR3, the DNA is TGTGCCAGTAGTATTAGCGCTAGCGTAACAGATACGCAGTATTTT.

In its sample, this clone was seen a few times. Other nucleotide sequences in the sample specify the same CDR3. The chain couples TRBV18 to TRBJ2-7; a possible D gene is TRBD2 (6 bases). The CDR3 is made up of 13 amino acids. Germline CDR1 KGHSH, CDR2 LQKENI. V was clipped by 3 bases and J by 1 base, with 7 bases between them. The CDR3 nucleotides are TGTGCCAGCTCACCGGGGGGTTCCTACGAGCAGTACTTC. Encoded protein: CASSPGGSYEQYF.

The chain carries TRBV15 and TRBJ2-5, with 7 nucleotides matching TRBD1. The CDR3 loop spans 14 amino acids. The J segment lost 1 base and the V segment lost 7 bases, leaving 6 bases of the junction unmatched. The germline CDR1 and CDR2 sequences are LNHNV and YYDKDF (reference sequence). CDR3 region: CATTRDSFQETQYF. DNA of the CDR3: TGTGCCACCACCCGGGACAGCTTCCAAGAGACCCAGTACTTC. Based on the CDR3 plus reference TRBV15 and TRBJ2-5, the full variable domain is DAMVIQNPRYQVTQFGKPVTLSCSQTLNHNVMYWYQQKSSQAPKLLFHYYDKDFNNEADTPDNFQSRRPNTSFCFLDIRSPGLGDTAMYLCATTRDSFQETQYFGPGTRLLVL.

The rearrangement uses TRBV28 and TRBJ2-7, with D maybe TRBD2 (6 bases). V was pared by 5 bases and J by 3 bases, with 14 bases between. The CDR3 spans 14 residues. The V gene's germline CDR1 is MDHEN and CDR2 SYDVKM. The CDR3 here is CASSPALGGYEQYF. The CDR3 DNA is TGTGCCAGCAGTCCTGCGTTGGGGGGCTACGAGCAGTACTTC.

The chain combines TRBV6-1 with TRBJ2-7, with D hard to call. The germline V gene has CDR1 MNHNS and CDR2 SASEGT. The CDR3 is 12 residues long. Trimming pared 7 bases from V and 3 bases from J, leaving 10 bases between. The CDR3 DNA reads as TGTGCCAGCACCCATTTAGACTACGAGCAGTACTTC. Its protein product is CASTHLDYEQYF.

The J gene is TRBJ1-2, the V gene TRBV2, with 8 positions matching TRBD1. J lost 4 bases, V lost 5 bases, and 6 bases had no gene match. Germline assignment: CDR1 SNHLY and CDR2 FYNNEI. The CDR3 sequence is 14 residues long. The CDR3 sequence: CASSTQGEGYGYTF. The CDR3 DNA follows: TGTGCCAGCAGTACACAGGGGGAAGGCTATGGCTACACCTTC.

V is TRBV5-5 and J is TRBJ1-2; possible D gene TRBD1, 5 bases. Trimming removed 0 bases from V and 4 bases from J, with 13 bases in between. Per the germline V gene, CDR1 is SGHKS and CDR2 is YYEKEE (reference sequence). The CDR3 runs to 15 residues. In DNA form, the CDR3 reads TGTGCCAGCAGCTTGGCCGCAGGGTCTCCCTATGGCTACACCTTC. Its translation is CASSLAAGSPYGYTF.

V is TRBV5-1 and J is TRBJ2-7; TRBD1 might be the D (6 bases). Trimming took off 2 bases at V and 5 bases at J, with 14 bases between the two ends. This CDR3 region has 14 residues. Per the germline V gene, CDR1 is SGHRS and CDR2 is YFSETQ. The CDR3: CASSFRTDGHEQYF. DNA of the CDR3: TGCGCCAGCAGCTTTCGGACAGATGGGCACGAGCAGTACTTC.

J is TRBJ2-3 and V is TRBV28; 10 bases line up with TRBD2. The CDR3 covers 13 residues. With V trimmed by 10 bases and J by 5 bases, 6 bases remained unmatched. Germline-derived CDR1 and CDR2 are MDHEN and SYDVKM. The CDR3 DNA sequence: TGTGCCATCCTAGCGGGAGTGGGAGATACGCAGTATTTT. Translated: CAILAGVGDTQYF.

The chain recombines TRBV19 with TRBJ1-1; 11 nucleotides agree with TRBD1. CDR3 length: 16 amino acids. V lost 4 bases to trimming and J lost 6 bases; unmatched junction nucleotides: 10. Germline V gene lookup returns CDR1 LNHDA and CDR2 SQIVND (reference sequence). As DNA, the CDR3 is TGTGCCAGTAGTACGGGACAGGGGGGGAAGATCGCTGAAGCTTTCTTT. It translates to CASSTGQGGKIAEAFF.